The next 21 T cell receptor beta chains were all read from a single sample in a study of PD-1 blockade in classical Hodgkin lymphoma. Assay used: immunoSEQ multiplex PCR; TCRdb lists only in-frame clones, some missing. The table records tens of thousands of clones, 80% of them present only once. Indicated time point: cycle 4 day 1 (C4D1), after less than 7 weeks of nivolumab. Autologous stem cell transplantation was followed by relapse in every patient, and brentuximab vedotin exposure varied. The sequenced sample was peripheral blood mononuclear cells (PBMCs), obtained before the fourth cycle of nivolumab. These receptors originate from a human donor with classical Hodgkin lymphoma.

The CDR3 nucleotides are TGCAGCGGTGAGGGGTCTTCCGGGACAGTGAACACTGAAGCTTTCTTT. Its protein is CSGEGSSGTVNTEAFF. The V and J genes are TRBV29-1 and TRBJ1-1; the match to TRBD1 covers 7 bases. With 7 bases clipped from V and 0 bases from J, the junction kept 14 bases outside the gene matches. Germline V lookup: CDR1 SQVTM, CDR2 ANQGSEA. This CDR3 comprises 16 residues.

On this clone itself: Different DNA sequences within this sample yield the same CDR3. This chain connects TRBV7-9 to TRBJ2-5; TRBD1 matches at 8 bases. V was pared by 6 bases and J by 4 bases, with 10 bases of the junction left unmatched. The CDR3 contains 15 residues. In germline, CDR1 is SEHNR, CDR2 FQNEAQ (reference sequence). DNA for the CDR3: TGTGCCAGCAGGCCCGGACAGGGCGGAGTAGAGACCCAGTACTTC. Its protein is CASRPGQGGVETQYF.

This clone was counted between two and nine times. CDR3 DNA: TGTGCCAGCAGCTTAGTTTATAGGACAGGGGCTGAATACACTGAAGCTTTCTTT. As protein: CASSLVYRTGAEYTEAFF. The chain combines TRBV13 with TRBJ1-1, with TRBD1 matching over 9 bases. The junction had 12 bases not matched to a gene; V was cut back by 1 base and J by 3 bases. This CDR3 comprises 18 residues. CDR1 PRHDT and CDR2 FYEKMQ come from the germline V gene (reference sequence).

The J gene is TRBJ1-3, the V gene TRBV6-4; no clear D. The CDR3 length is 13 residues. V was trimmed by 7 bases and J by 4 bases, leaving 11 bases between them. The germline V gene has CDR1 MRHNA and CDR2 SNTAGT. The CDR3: CASTVPSGNTIYF. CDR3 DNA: TGTGCCAGCACAGTGCCTTCGGGAAACACCATATATTTT.

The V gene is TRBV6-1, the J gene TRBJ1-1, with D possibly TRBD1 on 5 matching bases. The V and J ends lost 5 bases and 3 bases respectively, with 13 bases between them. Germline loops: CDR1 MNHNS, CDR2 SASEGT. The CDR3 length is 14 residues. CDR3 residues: CASSIPGGDTEAFF. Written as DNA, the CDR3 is TGTGCCAGCAGTATTCCTGGGGGAGACACTGAAGCTTTCTTT.

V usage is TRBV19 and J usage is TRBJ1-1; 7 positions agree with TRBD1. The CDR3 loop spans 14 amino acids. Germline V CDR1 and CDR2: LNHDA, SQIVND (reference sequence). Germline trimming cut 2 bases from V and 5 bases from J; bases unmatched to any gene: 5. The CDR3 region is CASSINRGGTEAFF. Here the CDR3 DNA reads TGTGCCAGTAGTATAAACAGGGGCGGGACTGAAGCTTTCTTT.

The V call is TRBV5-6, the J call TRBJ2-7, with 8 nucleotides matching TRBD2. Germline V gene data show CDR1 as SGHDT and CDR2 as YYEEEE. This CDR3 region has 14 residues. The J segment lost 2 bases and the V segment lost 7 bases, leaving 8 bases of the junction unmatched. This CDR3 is CASGELAGPYEQYF. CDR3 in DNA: TGTGCCAGCGGCGAGCTAGCGGGCCCCTACGAGCAGTACTTC.

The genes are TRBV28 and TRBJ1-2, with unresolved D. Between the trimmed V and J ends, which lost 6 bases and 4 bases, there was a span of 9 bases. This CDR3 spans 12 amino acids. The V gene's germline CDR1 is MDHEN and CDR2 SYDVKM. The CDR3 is CASSPGSYGYTF. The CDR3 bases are TGTGCCAGCAGCCCAGGTTCCTATGGCTACACCTTC.

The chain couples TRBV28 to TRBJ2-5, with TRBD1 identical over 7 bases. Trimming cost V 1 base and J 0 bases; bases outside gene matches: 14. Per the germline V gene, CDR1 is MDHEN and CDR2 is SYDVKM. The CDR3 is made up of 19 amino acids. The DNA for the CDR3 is TGTGCCAGCAGTTTATATCTTGTGGGCAGGGGGTCTTACCAAGAGACCCAGTACTTC. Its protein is CASSLYLVGRGSYQETQYF.

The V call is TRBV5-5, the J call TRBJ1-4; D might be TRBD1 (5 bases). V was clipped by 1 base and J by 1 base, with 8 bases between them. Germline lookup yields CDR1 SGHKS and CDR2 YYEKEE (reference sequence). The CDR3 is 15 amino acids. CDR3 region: CASSLFGGTNEKLFF. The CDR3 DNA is TGTGCCAGCAGCTTGTTCGGGGGAACTAATGAAAAACTGTTTTTT.

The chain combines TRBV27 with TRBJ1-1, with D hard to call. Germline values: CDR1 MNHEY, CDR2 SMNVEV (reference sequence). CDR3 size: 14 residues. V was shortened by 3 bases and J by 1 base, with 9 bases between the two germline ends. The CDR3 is CASSFTIGNTEAFF. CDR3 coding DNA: TGTGCCAGCAGTTTCACAATCGGGAACACTGAAGCTTTCTTT.

CDR3 coding DNA: TGTGCCAGTAGTATCCGACCTAGGGCGACCGCGTATGGCTACACCTTC. This gives the protein CASSIRPRATAYGYTF. V and J are TRBV19 and TRBJ1-2; no reliable D call. This CDR3 is built from 16 residues. The ends were cut back, 3 bases at V and 5 bases at J, with 19 bases in the middle. The V gene's germline CDR1 is LNHDA and CDR2 SQIVND (reference sequence).

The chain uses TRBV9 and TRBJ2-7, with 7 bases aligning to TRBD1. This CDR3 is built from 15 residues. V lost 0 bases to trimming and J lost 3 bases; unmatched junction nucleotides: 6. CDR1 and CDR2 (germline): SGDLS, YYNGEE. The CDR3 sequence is CASSVGTGTGYEQYF. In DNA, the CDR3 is TGTGCCAGCAGCGTAGGGACAGGTACAGGCTACGAGCAGTACTTC. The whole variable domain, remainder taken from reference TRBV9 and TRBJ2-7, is DSGVTQTPKHLITATGQRVTLRCSPRSGDLSVYWYQQSLDQGLQFLIQYYNGEERAKGNILERFSAQQFPDLHSELNLSSLELGDSALYFCASSVGTGTGYEQYFGPGTRLTVT.

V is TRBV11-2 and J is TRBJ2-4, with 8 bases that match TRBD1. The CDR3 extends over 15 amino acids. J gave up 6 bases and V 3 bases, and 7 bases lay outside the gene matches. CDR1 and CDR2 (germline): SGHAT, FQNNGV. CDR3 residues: CASSFSTGGGNIQYF. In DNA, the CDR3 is TGTGCCAGCAGCTTTTCCACAGGGGGAGGAAACATTCAGTACTTC.

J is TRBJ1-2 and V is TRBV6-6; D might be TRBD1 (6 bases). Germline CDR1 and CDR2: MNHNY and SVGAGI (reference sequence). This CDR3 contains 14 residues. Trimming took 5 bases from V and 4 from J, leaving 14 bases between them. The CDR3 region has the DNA TGTGCCAGCAGTCCCCTAAGGGGGTTCTATGGCTACACCTTC. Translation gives CASSPLRGFYGYTF.

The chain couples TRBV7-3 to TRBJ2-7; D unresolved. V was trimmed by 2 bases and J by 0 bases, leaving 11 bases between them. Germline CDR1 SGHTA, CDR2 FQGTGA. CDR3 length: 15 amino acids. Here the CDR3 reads CASSLVGSPSYEQYF. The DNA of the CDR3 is TGTGCCAGCAGCTTAGTGGGCTCCCCCTCCTACGAGCAGTACTTC.

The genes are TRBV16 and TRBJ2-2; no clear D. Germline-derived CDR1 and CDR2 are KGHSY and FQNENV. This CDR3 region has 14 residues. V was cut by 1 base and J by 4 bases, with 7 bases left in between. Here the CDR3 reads CASSQFPLTGELFF. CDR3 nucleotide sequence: TGTGCCAGCAGCCAATTTCCACTCACCGGGGAGCTGTTTTTT.

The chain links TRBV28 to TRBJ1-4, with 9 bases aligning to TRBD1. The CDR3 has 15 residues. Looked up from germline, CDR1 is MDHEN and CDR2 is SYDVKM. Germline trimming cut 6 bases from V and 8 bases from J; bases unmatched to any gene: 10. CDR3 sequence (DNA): TGTGCCAGCAGGCCACTGACAGGGGGTAGGGAAAAACTGTTTTTT. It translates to CASRPLTGGREKLFF. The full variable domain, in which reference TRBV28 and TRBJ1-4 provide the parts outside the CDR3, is DVKVTQSSRYLVKRTGEKVFLECVQDMDHENMFWYRQDPGLGLRLIYFSYDVKMKEKGDIPEGYSVSREKKERFSLILESASTNQTSMYLCASRPLTGGREKLFFGSGTQLSVL.

This CDR3 is CASSYGLAGITDTQYF. CDR3 bases: TGTGCCAGCAGCTACGGACTAGCGGGGATCACAGATACGCAGTATTTT. The chain links TRBV7-3 to TRBJ2-3; the match to TRBD2 covers 12 bases. The CDR3 covers 16 residues. The junction had 4 bases not matched to a gene; V was cut back by 4 bases and J by 2 bases. Germline loops: CDR1 SGHTA, CDR2 FQGTGA.

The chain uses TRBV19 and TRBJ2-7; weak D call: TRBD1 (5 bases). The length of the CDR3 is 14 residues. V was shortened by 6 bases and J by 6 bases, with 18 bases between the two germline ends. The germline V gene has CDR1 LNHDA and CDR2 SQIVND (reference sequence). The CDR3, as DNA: TGTGCCAGTAGCATACTATACAGGAAGTCCGAGCAGTACTTC. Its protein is CASSILYRKSEQYF.

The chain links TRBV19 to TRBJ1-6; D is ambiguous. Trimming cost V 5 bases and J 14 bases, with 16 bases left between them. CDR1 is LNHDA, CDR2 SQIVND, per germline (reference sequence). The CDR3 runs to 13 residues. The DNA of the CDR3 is TGTGCCAGTAGTCGTTCCGGACTGCCGACCCTCCACTTT. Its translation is CASSRSGLPTLHF.